This T cell receptor (beta chain) appears in the sequencing data of a study of cytomegalovirus exposure and HLA in healthy donors. In regard to this clone: What it recognizes is unknown.

Whole-study findings and limits: Among immune exposure information, only CMV serostatus was available.

V was trimmed by 0 bases and J by 0 bases, leaving 8 bases between them. The CDR3 sequence is 15 residues long. Germline V lookup: CDR1 LGHNA, CDR2 YSLEER. With 60 Vbeta and 13 Jbeta primers, the PCR was carried out. Method: immunoSEQ multiplex PCR; TCRdb's copy keeps in-frame clones and lacks some. The sample holds some 140,000 clones, roughly 70% seen once. Each donor's status was that of a healthy bone marrow donor. The rearrangement joins TRBV4-3 to TRBJ1-2; D remains unclear. Sample: PBMCs. The clonotype comes from a human donor in good health. In DNA, the CDR3 is TGCGCCAGCAGCCAAGATCGGGTTGCTAACTATGGCTACACCTTC. Amino acids: CASSQDRVANYGYTF.